The 30 T cell receptor beta chains in this list originate from one sample, sequenced in a study of CD8+CD57+ T cells in acquired aplastic anemia. Profiling that covered TCR beta VDJ and CDR3 relied on genomic DNA as its template. A single record per CDR3 protein comes from TCRdb applying MiXCR to the reads. Among 100,000 to 120,000 distinct CDR3 sequences, roughly 50% were seen once, and the ten largest hold 25% to 35%. Sequenced sample: sorted CD4+, CD8+, or CD8+CD57+ T cells (not recorded which) from PBMCs. Every receptor here comes from a human donor in good health, serving as a control.

This chain connects TRBV11-1 to TRBJ1-2; D uncertain. The CDR3 length is 14 residues. V lost 5 bases to trimming and J lost 0 bases, with 10 bases between them. The germline gives CDR1 SGHAT, CDR2 FQDESV (reference sequence). The CDR3 spells CASSPDGANYGYTF. For the CDR3, the DNA is TGTGCCAGCAGCCCAGACGGAGCTAACTATGGCTACACCTTC.

This clonotype was seen only a few times. This chain links TRBV11-1 with TRBJ2-7, with 11 bases matching TRBD2. V gave up 0 bases and J gave up 3 bases; unmatched junction bases: 4. The germline V gene has CDR1 SGHAT and CDR2 FQDESV (reference sequence). The CDR3 sequence is 16 residues long. CDR3 amino acids: CASSLARLAGSYEQYF. Written as DNA, the CDR3 is TGTGCCAGCAGCTTAGCGCGACTAGCGGGGAGCTACGAGCAGTACTTC.

The V call is TRBV25-1, the J call TRBJ2-3; 8 nucleotides line up with TRBD2. The germline gives CDR1 MGHDK, CDR2 SYGVNS. The length of the CDR3 is 16 residues. Trimming removed 6 bases from V and 0 bases from J; junction bases left unmatched: 8. Here the CDR3 DNA reads TGTGCCAGCAGCTCCCAGCGGGGGATTAGCACAGATACGCAGTATTTT. Protein product: CASSSQRGISTDTQYF.

The genes are TRBV13 and TRBJ2-1; the match to TRBD1 covers 9 bases. Looked up from germline, CDR1 is PRHDT and CDR2 is FYEKMQ (reference sequence). J was trimmed by 10 bases and V by 8 bases; bases with no gene match: 12. The length of the CDR3 is 14 residues. CDR3 in DNA: TGTGCCAGCCGAAAACAGGGGGCGTTTGAAGAGCAGTTCTTC. This translates into CASRKQGAFEEQFF.

This clonotype was counted at least ten times. The chain carries TRBV7-8 and TRBJ1-1; 9 bases are a match to TRBD1. The CDR3 loop spans 15 amino acids. With 4 bases clipped from V and 0 bases from J, the junction kept 3 bases outside the gene matches. Germline V gives CDR1 SGHVS, CDR2 FQNEAQ. The CDR3 spells CASSSGQGMNTEAFF. CDR3 DNA sequence: TGTGCCAGCAGCTCCGGACAGGGGATGAACACTGAAGCTTTCTTT.

V and J are TRBV7-6 and TRBJ1-4; weak D call: TRBD1 (5 bases). Germline V gene lookup returns CDR1 SGHVS and CDR2 FNYEAQ. The V end was cut by 2 bases, the J end by 8 bases, with 9 bases between. The CDR3 runs to 13 residues. The CDR3 region is CASSLTRGEKLFF. The CDR3 bases are TGTGCCAGCAGCTTAACCCGGGGGGAAAAACTGTTTTTT.

Of note for this clonotype: Mismatch with germline at one junction end may stem from a read error. This rearrangement joins TRBV19 to TRBJ2-2; D perhaps matches TRBD2 (5 bases). The CDR3 is 10 amino acids. Per the germline V gene, CDR1 is LNHDA and CDR2 is SQIVND (reference sequence). In nucleotides, the CDR3 is TGTGCCAGTAGTAACCGGGGAGCTGTTTTT. Translated, it gives CASSNRGAVF.

The rearrangement joins TRBV25-1 to TRBJ2-1; 7 nucleotides agree with TRBD2. V shed 5 bases, J shed 0 bases, and the junction held 10 bases outside the gene matches. The CDR3 has 17 residues. Germline V gene sequence: CDR1 MGHDK, CDR2 SYGVNS. The CDR3 spells CASSSPDGGSSYNEQFF. CDR3 DNA: TGTGCCAGCAGTAGCCCGGACGGCGGGAGCTCCTACAATGAGCAGTTCTTC.

This clonotype was seen many times. The V gene is TRBV27, the J gene TRBJ1-2; 9 bases are shared with TRBD1. The V gene end was trimmed by 6 bases and the J gene end by 3 bases; junction bases not matched to a gene: 14. Germline CDR1 reads MNHEY; CDR2 reads SMNVEV (reference sequence). This CDR3 spans 17 amino acids. The CDR3 DNA reads as TGTGCCAGCAGGGATCTCGGACAGGGGTCGAGTGACTATGGCTACACCTTC. This sequence encodes CASRDLGQGSSDYGYTF.

Notes on this clonotype: The junction departs from the called germline gene at one end, perhaps through a read error. The CDR3 sequence: CAGSVDGDSYEQYF. CDR3 in DNA: TGTGCCGGCAGCGTAGATGGGGACTCCTACGAGCAGTACTTC. The chain carries TRBV9 and TRBJ2-1; no reliable D call. The last part of the DNA fits TRBJ2-7 better; the J call may be wrong. Germline CDR1 is SGDLS and CDR2 is YYNGEE. This CDR3 comprises 14 residues.

This clonotype was seen at least ten times. The chain carries TRBV9 and TRBJ1-1; possible D gene TRBD1, 6 bases. The CDR3 extends over 15 amino acids. The V end was cut by 0 bases, the J end by 3 bases, with 12 bases between. Germline assignment: CDR1 SGDLS and CDR2 YYNGEE. The CDR3 loop is CASSVGSGGDTEAFF. For the CDR3, the DNA is TGTGCCAGCAGCGTAGGGTCGGGGGGCGACACTGAAGCTTTCTTT.

The chain combines TRBV11-2 with TRBJ2-6; 7 bases line up with TRBD1. The V gene end was trimmed by 5 bases and the J gene end by 0 bases; junction bases not matched to a gene: 10. Germline assignment: CDR1 SGHAT and CDR2 FQNNGV. This CDR3 is built from 18 residues. The CDR3 sequence is CASSHTGTANSGANVLTF. The DNA for the CDR3 is TGTGCCAGCAGCCACACCGGGACAGCTAACTCTGGGGCCAACGTCCTGACTTTC.

CDR3 loop: CASSWDSQNEKLFF. For the CDR3, the DNA is TGTGCCAGCAGTTGGGACAGTCAGAATGAAAAACTGTTTTTT. This chain connects TRBV2 to TRBJ1-4; TRBD1 agrees at 7 bases. V shed 5 bases and J 5 bases; nucleotides not matched to a gene: 5. This CDR3 is built from 14 residues. Germline CDR1 SNHLY, CDR2 FYNNEI.

The chain joins TRBV7-6 to TRBJ2-5; D is unresolved. With 2 bases removed from V and 7 bases from J, the gap between germline ends came to 8 bases. Germline CDR1 and CDR2: SGHVS and FNYEAQ. The CDR3 runs 12 residues. The CDR3 nucleotides read TGTGCCAGCAGCTTAAGTCTGGGGACCCAGTACTTC. This gives the protein CASSLSLGTQYF.

The chain carries TRBV24-1 and TRBJ1-5; D not certain. V lost 3 bases to trimming and J lost 4 bases, with 9 bases between them. The CDR3 runs 14 residues. Looked up from germline, CDR1 is KGHDR and CDR2 is SFDVKD. The chain's CDR3 is CATSDLSRNQPQHF. The CDR3 DNA is TGTGCCACCAGTGATCTAAGTAGAAATCAGCCCCAGCATTTT.

The rearrangement joins TRBV25-1 to TRBJ1-1, with 7 bases that match TRBD1. Germline lookup yields CDR1 MGHDK and CDR2 SYGVNS. Germline trimming cut 3 bases from V and 2 bases from J; bases unmatched to any gene: 12. CDR3 length equals 17 residues. In nucleotides, the CDR3 is TGTGCCAGCAGTGATTTCCCCCGGACAGGATCTAACACTGAAGCTTTCTTT. Residues: CASSDFPRTGSNTEAFF.

To note about this clonotype: A read error may be the cause here, since a much bigger clone is one base away. The CDR3 bases are TGTGCCAGCAGCCAGAGACCGGGGTCCAACAATGAGCAGTTCTTC. Protein: CASSQRPGSNNEQFF. The J gene is TRBJ2-1, the V gene TRBV7-3; D is possibly TRBD2 (5 bases). The CDR3 consists of 15 residues. Germline CDR1 SGHTA, CDR2 FQGTGA. V lost 5 bases and J 5 bases, leaving 16 bases between the germline ends.

Worth noting for this clonotype: A read error is possible here, since a much larger clone lies one base away. This chain uses TRBV9 with TRBJ2-1; 7 nucleotides line up with TRBD1. The germline CDR1 and CDR2 sequences are SGDLS and YYNGEE. Losses at the gene ends were 4 bases for V and 6 bases for J; bases not matched to a gene: 16. The length of the CDR3 is 17 residues. The CDR3 DNA follows: TGTGCCAGCAGCCACAGCCGACAGGGCTCACTCAGCAATGAGCAGTTCTTC. Protein sequence: CASSHSRQGSLSNEQFF.

The chain couples TRBV2 to TRBJ2-2; a weak D match, TRBD1 (5 bases). The CDR3 loop spans 15 amino acids. Germline CDR1 SNHLY, CDR2 FYNNEI. Deletions cut 3 bases from V and 4 bases from J, with 12 bases between. DNA of the CDR3: TGTGCCAGCAGTGATATAGGGGTTTCCACCGGGGAGCTGTTTTTT. Protein sequence: CASSDIGVSTGELFF.

In the case of this clonotype: The CDR3 does not close with the conserved phenylalanine or tryptophan, likely indicating a read error. Because the CDR3's place on the DNA is in doubt, the DNA is left out and the CDR3 is given as listed by TCRdb. The chain carries TRBV29-1 and TRBJ2-1. The CDR3 length is 12 residues, termini included. Per the germline V gene, CDR1 is SQVTM and CDR2 is ANQGSEA. CDR3 region: CSVDNRHNEQFL.

The rearrangement joins TRBV13 to TRBJ2-7; 8 bases are a match to TRBD2. The CDR3 consists of 14 residues. After removal of 0 bases from V and 5 bases from J, the junction contained 3 bases not matched to a gene. The V gene's germline CDR1 is PRHDT and CDR2 FYEKMQ (reference sequence). CDR3 region: CASSLGSGVHEQYF. The CDR3 DNA sequence: TGTGCCAGCAGCTTAGGTAGCGGGGTGCACGAGCAGTACTTC.

For this clonotype: An end of the junction differs from the germline gene, which may be a read error. This chain links TRBV25-1 with TRBJ2-7, with D hard to call. Germline CDR1 and CDR2: MGHDK and SYGVNS. The CDR3 totals 13 residues. The CDR3 DNA follows: TGCGCCAGCAGTCAAAATCGGGCCTACGAGCAGTACTTC. It translates to CASSQNRAYEQYF.

The chain joins TRBV19 to TRBJ2-1; perhaps D is TRBD1 or TRBD2 (5 bases each). In germline, CDR1 is LNHDA, CDR2 SQIVND (reference sequence). The V end was cut by 4 bases, the J end by 9 bases, with 16 bases between. The CDR3 is 14 amino acids. The CDR3 sequence: CASSTRTGALEQFF. For the CDR3, the DNA is TGTGCCAGTAGTACTCGGACTGGGGCCCTTGAGCAGTTCTTC.

The chain couples TRBV11-1 to TRBJ1-2; D unresolved. CDR3 length: 14 amino acids. Trimming pared 9 bases from V and 2 bases from J, leaving 16 bases between. Germline CDR1 SGHAT, CDR2 FQDESV (reference sequence). Here the CDR3 reads CASSIGPTNYGYTF. In nucleotides, the CDR3 is TGTGCCAGTAGTATAGGTCCCACCAACTATGGCTACACCTTC.

Details on this clonotype: This is likely a read error, given that the CDR3 carries no conserved phenylalanine or tryptophan at its end. No DNA is shown, since the ends of the CDR3 on it are uncertain; the CDR3 is the one TCRdb lists. The chain links TRBV10-3 to TRBJ1-2; the DNA was not used to check the table's D call, TRBD1. The CDR3 is 9 residues long, counting both termini. Looked up from germline, CDR1 is ENHRY and CDR2 is SYGVKD. CDR3: CAISESNPQ.

A note on this clonotype: One junction end does not reproduce the germline sequence, and a read error may be involved. The V call is TRBV7-3, the J call TRBJ2-6; the D gene is possibly TRBD2 (5 bases). The CDR3 contains 13 residues. Germline V gene lookup returns CDR1 SGHTA and CDR2 FQGTGA. The CDR3 DNA sequence: TGTGCCGGCAGCTCCGGGAGGGCCAACGTCCTGACTTTC. Protein: CAGSSGRANVLTF.

This chain links TRBV13 with TRBJ2-3; 9 nucleotides match TRBD1. CDR1 is PRHDT and CDR2 is FYEKMQ in the germline V gene (reference sequence). The CDR3 contains 14 residues. The V gene end was trimmed by 6 bases and the J gene end by 4 bases; junction bases not matched to a gene: 5. Here the CDR3 reads CASRKQGAADTQYF. The CDR3 DNA follows: TGTGCCAGCAGAAAACAGGGGGCTGCAGATACGCAGTATTTT.

The CDR3 loop reads CASSQEGSGEGDTQHF. CDR3 DNA sequence: TGCGCCAGCAGCCAAGAGGGATCGGGTGAGGGAGATACGCAGCATTTT. The chain is built from TRBV4-3 and TRBJ2-3; D not resolved. Gene TRBJ1-5 matches the end of the DNA better, so the J call may be wrong. The length of the CDR3 is 16 residues. The germline gives CDR1 LGHNA, CDR2 YSLEER.

In this sample, this clonotype turned up a few times. V gene TRBV4-1 combines with J gene TRBJ1-3; 8 bases are a match to TRBD1. Germline V gene data show CDR1 as MGHRA and CDR2 as YSYEKL. The CDR3 runs 19 residues. J lost 0 bases, V lost 0 bases, and 10 bases had no gene match. The CDR3 nucleotides are TGCGCCAGCAGCCAAGATAAGATGGGGACAGGAAGCTCTGGAAACACCATATATTTT. Protein product: CASSQDKMGTGSSGNTIYF.

This clonotype was counted ten times or more. The V call is TRBV4-1, the J call TRBJ2-1; TRBD2 aligns across 8 bases. Germline loops: CDR1 MGHRA, CDR2 YSYEKL. CDR3 length: 16 amino acids. V trimming: 0 bases; J trimming: 6 bases; junction bases outside the gene matches: 7. CDR3 nucleotides: TGCGCCAGCAGCCAAGATCTGCGGGGGGCTCGCAATGAGCAGTTCTTC. This translates into CASSQDLRGARNEQFF.